This TCR beta chain was obtained from a study of shared clonotypes between healthy human individuals. As for the study in general: The donors, two women and three men, were aged 18 to 49. Overall study results and limits: Limitation of the genetic and exposure-history diversity represented came from the few donors.

Assay: immunoSEQ multiplex PCR; the TCRdb copy retains only in-frame clones and omits some. The sample contains roughly 2.1 million clones, just over 90% of which appear only once. As to this clone: Its antigen is unidentified.

Naive CD8 cells lacked CD45RO, underwent positive selection for CCR7 and left out terminally differentiated effector memory CD45RA+ cells. Each of the donors was a healthy adult who was HIV-negative and had not had a recent acute infection or vaccination. The source of this sequence is a young man in good health. Some clones in this sample may be carry-over from other donors' samples. The sequencing sample was made of naive CD8+ T cells from PBMCs.

The CDR3 loop is CASRASGLALHNEQFF. CDR3 DNA: TGTGCCAGCAGAGCCTCGGGACTAGCTCTCCACAATGAGCAGTTCTTC. The chain uses TRBV2 and TRBJ2-1; TRBD2 agrees at 9 bases. The V and J ends lost 6 bases and 5 bases, in that order; junction bases with no gene match: 11. This CDR3 is 16 amino acids long. Germline CDR1 is SNHLY and CDR2 is FYNNEI.